Below, 17 T cell receptor beta chains from the same sample are listed, as sequenced in a study of Ad26.COV2.S vaccination and SARS-CoV-2 variants. The assay was immunoSEQ multiplex PCR, and TCRdb's table has in-frame clones only and misses some. The sample contains fewer than 300,000 clones, more than 70% of which appear only once. Regarding treatment: roughly 19 received Ad26.COV2.S at low or high dose, single or two shots; 5 received placebo; per-sample allocation not given. The study sampled participants on day 63 after the first vaccine or placebo injection. Here the sequenced sample was peripheral blood, taken in a trial of Ad26.COV2.S vaccine versus placebo. The receptors were gathered from a person aged 18-60 years who received the Ad26.COV2.S COVID-19 vaccine or a placebo.

This chain links TRBV29-1 with TRBJ2-2; D is uncertain. The CDR3 is 13 amino acids. Trimming took 5 bases from V and 6 from J, leaving 13 bases between them. Germline V lookup: CDR1 SQVTM, CDR2 ANQGSEA. The CDR3: CSVLPGAAGELFF. CDR3 DNA sequence: TGCAGCGTTCTCCCCGGCGCGGCCGGGGAGCTGTTTTTT.

This clone came up a few times. V and J are TRBV7-9 and TRBJ1-3; D is perhaps TRBD1 (6 bases). CDR3 length: 16 residues. V lost 7 bases and J 1 base, leaving 17 bases between the germline ends. The germline gives CDR1 SEHNR, CDR2 FQNEAQ (reference sequence). CDR3 residues: CASTSRGLTSGNTIYF. The CDR3 DNA is TGTGCCAGCACCAGTCGGGGGCTCACATCTGGAAACACCATATATTTT. The complete variable domain, with remaining parts taken from reference TRBV7-9 and TRBJ1-3, reads DTGVSQNPRHKITKRGQNVTFRCDPISEHNRLYWYRQTLGQGPEFLTYFQNEAQLEKSRLLSDRFSAERPKGSFSTLEIQRTEQGDSAMYLCASTSRGLTSGNTIYFGEGSWLTVV.

V gene TRBV2 combines with J gene TRBJ1-1; D is perhaps TRBD1 (5 bases). V dropped 3 bases and J dropped 1 base, with 12 bases sitting between them. The CDR3 loop spans 15 amino acids. Germline lookup yields CDR1 SNHLY and CDR2 FYNNEI. CDR3 residues: CASSDRVPGNTEAFF. The DNA for the CDR3 is TGTGCCAGCAGTGACAGGGTTCCAGGGAACACTGAAGCTTTCTTT. Full variable domain (rest looked up from reference TRBV2 and TRBJ1-1): EPEVTQTPSHQVTQMGQEVILRCVPISNHLYFYWYRQILGQKVEFLVSFYNNEISEKSEIFDDQFSVERPDGSNFTLKIRSTKLEDSAMYFCASSDRVPGNTEAFFGQGTRLTVV.

The chain carries TRBV11-3 and TRBJ2-4, with no clear D. The CDR3 loop spans 17 amino acids. The V end lost 4 bases, the J end lost 0 bases, and 16 bases lay between the germline ends. Germline lookup yields CDR1 SGHNT and CDR2 YENEEA. DNA for the CDR3: TGTGCCAGCAGCTCCGGTAGCCAGGAACGAGCCAAAAACATTCAGTACTTC. This translates into CASSSGSQERAKNIQYF.

The rearrangement links TRBV12-5 to TRBJ1-1, with unresolved D. V gave up 2 bases and J gave up 1 base, with 5 bases separating them. The CDR3 is made up of 13 amino acids. Looked up from germline, CDR1 is LGHNT and CDR2 is FRNRAP. For the CDR3, the DNA is TGTGCTAGTGGTTTGTCTGCGAACACTGAAGCTTTCTTT. Translated, it gives CASGLSANTEAFF. The whole variable domain, filled in from reference TRBV12-5 and TRBJ1-1, reads DARVTQTPRHKVTEMGQEVTMRCQPILGHNTVFWYRQTMMQGLELLAYFRNRAPLDDSGMPKDRFSAEMPDATLATLKIQPSEPRDSAVYFCASGLSANTEAFFGQGTRLTVV.

This rearrangement joins TRBV5-6 to TRBJ2-7; weak D call: TRBD1 (5 bases). Looked up from germline, CDR1 is SGHDT and CDR2 is YYEEEE. Trimming left V 2 bases short and J 9 bases short, with 12 bases between. The CDR3 has 12 amino acids. The CDR3 sequence is CASSFLQDGQYF. The CDR3 nucleotides read TGTGCCAGCAGCTTTTTACAGGACGGGCAGTACTTC.

The rearrangement uses TRBV7-2 and TRBJ2-3; 11 positions match TRBD2. Germline-derived CDR1 and CDR2 are SGHTA and FQGNSA. This CDR3 spans 15 amino acids. J lost 14 bases, V lost 2 bases, and 12 bases had no gene match. The CDR3 protein is CASSLTGTSGSRGYF. CDR3 bases: TGTGCCAGCAGCTTAACCGGGACTAGCGGATCTAGGGGGTATTTT.

This chain joins TRBV30 and TRBJ1-2; D perhaps matches TRBD1 (5 bases). CDR3 length: 16 residues. The germline V gene has CDR1 GTSNPN and CDR2 SVGIG (reference sequence). V dropped 0 bases and J dropped 4 bases, with 18 bases sitting between them. CDR3 residues: CAWSVGAGLFGYGYTF. CDR3 bases: TGTGCCTGGAGTGTCGGCGCAGGGCTTTTTGGCTATGGCTACACCTTC.

The CDR3 here is CASSRGPYYEQYF. The CDR3 coding sequence is TGTGCCAGCAGCAGGGGTCCTTACTACGAGCAGTACTTC. J is TRBJ2-7 and V is TRBV27, with D maybe TRBD1 (6 bases). V was trimmed by 6 bases and J by 3 bases, leaving 12 bases between them. Germline V gives CDR1 MNHEY, CDR2 SMNVEV (reference sequence). There are 13 residues in the CDR3.

J is TRBJ1-2 and V is TRBV30; D gene ambiguous. Germline V gives CDR1 GTSNPN, CDR2 SVGIG (reference sequence). This CDR3 is 12 amino acids long. The V and J ends lost 3 bases and 3 bases respectively, with 8 bases between them. The CDR3 protein is CAWSGGDYGYTF. DNA for the CDR3: TGTGCCTGGAGCGGCGGGGACTATGGCTACACCTTC.

V is TRBV3-1 (or the pseudogene TRBV3-2) and J is TRBJ2-7; TRBD1 is a possible D gene (5 bases). CDR1 is LGHDT, CDR2 YNNKEL, per germline (reference sequence). V lost 4 bases and J 3 bases, leaving 16 bases between the germline ends. The CDR3 length is 15 residues. CDR3 amino acids: CASSPWPRQIYEQYF. The CDR3 nucleotides read TGTGCCAGCAGCCCATGGCCGAGACAGATCTACGAGCAGTACTTC.

V and J are TRBV6-2 or TRBV6-3 and TRBJ1-1, with 8 bases identical to TRBD1. Germline CDR1 and CDR2: MNHEY and SVGEGT. Trimming took 4 bases from V and 5 from J; bases not matched to a gene: 3. The CDR3 runs to 13 residues. The CDR3 DNA reads TGTGCCAGCAGTTCAGGGGGCCGGACTGAAGCTTTCTTT. It is translated as CASSSGGRTEAFF.

The count of this clone is one. The rearrangement uses TRBV7-2 and TRBJ2-5; 15 bases are a match to TRBD2. This CDR3 spans 19 amino acids. From germline, CDR1 is SGHTA and CDR2 FQGNSA. V lost 5 bases and J lost 6; bases outside the gene matches: 16. CDR3 bases: TGTGCCAGCAGCCCTTTCCGGACTAGCGGGAGGGCAAAGGAGAAGACCCAGTACTTC. Protein product: CASSPFRTSGRAKEKTQYF.

This chain connects TRBV7-9 to TRBJ1-2, with D possibly matching TRBD1 (6 bases). CDR1 is SEHNR and CDR2 is FQNEAQ in the germline V gene (reference sequence). The CDR3 is 13 amino acids. The V gene lost 6 bases and the J gene lost 4 bases, with 12 bases spanning the gap. The CDR3 coding sequence is TGTGCCAGCAGGCATGGACAGTCCTATGGCTACACCTTC. This translates into CASRHGQSYGYTF.

As regards this clone: The junction shows a germline mismatch at one end, possibly a read error. The rearrangement links TRBV5-1 to TRBJ2-7; D ambiguous. The CDR3 extends over 14 amino acids. The germline CDR1 and CDR2 sequences are SGHRS and YFSETQ. CDR3 bases: TGCGCCAGCACCTTGGTAGGGAACTCCTACGAGCAGTACTTC. Protein: CASTLVGNSYEQYF.

This clone was detected only a few times. The V call is TRBV7-2, the J call TRBJ2-7; tentatively, D is TRBD1 or TRBD2 (5 bases each). CDR1 and CDR2 from the germline V gene are SGHTA and FQGNSA. The CDR3 covers 14 residues. V gave up 1 base and J gave up 4 bases, with 11 bases separating them. CDR3 amino acids: CASSLDKGTYEQYF. The CDR3 DNA reads TGTGCCAGCAGCTTAGATAAGGGGACGTACGAGCAGTACTTC.

V and J are TRBV19 and TRBJ2-5; the match to TRBD2 covers 9 bases. The V gene end was trimmed by 5 bases and the J gene end by 2 bases; junction bases not matched to a gene: 12. The CDR3 has 17 amino acids. The germline gives CDR1 LNHDA, CDR2 SQIVND (reference sequence). The CDR3 protein is CASSPGYSSGGQETQYF. DNA of the CDR3: TGTGCCAGTAGTCCTGGGTATAGCAGCGGGGGGCAAGAGACCCAGTACTTC.